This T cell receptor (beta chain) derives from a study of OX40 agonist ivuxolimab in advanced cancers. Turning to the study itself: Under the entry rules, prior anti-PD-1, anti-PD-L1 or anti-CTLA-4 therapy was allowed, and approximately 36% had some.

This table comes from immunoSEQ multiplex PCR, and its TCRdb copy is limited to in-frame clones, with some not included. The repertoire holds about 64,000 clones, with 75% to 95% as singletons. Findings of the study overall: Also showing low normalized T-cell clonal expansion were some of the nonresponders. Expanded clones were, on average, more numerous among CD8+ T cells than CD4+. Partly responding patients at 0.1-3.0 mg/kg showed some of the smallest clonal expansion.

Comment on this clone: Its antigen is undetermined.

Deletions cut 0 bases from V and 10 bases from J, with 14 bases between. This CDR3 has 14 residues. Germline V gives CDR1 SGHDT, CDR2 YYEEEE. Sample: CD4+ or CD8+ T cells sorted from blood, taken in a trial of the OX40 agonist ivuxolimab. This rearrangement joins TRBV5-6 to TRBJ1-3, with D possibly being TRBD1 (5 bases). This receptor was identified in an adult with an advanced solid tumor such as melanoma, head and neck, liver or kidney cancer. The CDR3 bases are TGTGCCAGCAGCTTGGTTGGGACTGCAGAGACCATATATTTT. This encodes CASSLVGTAETIYF. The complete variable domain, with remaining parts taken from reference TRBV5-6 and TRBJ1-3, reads DAGVTQSPTHLIKTRGQQVTLRCSPKSGHDTVSWYQQALGQGPQFIFQYYEEEERQRGNFPDRFSGHQFPNYSSELNVNALLLGDSALYLCASSLVGTAETIYFGEGSWLTVV.